This T cell receptor (beta chain) emerged from a study of blood T cell repertoires in COVID-19. Some clones are missing from TCRdb's copy, which holds only in-frame ones; the method was immunoSEQ multiplex PCR. This sample has 100,000 to 150,000 clones, with around 80% found just once. Sequenced material: peripheral blood. The clonotype originates from a man between 65 and 85 years old with acute or convalescent COVID-19.

The CDR3 is CASSPPGRVDGNEQFF. CDR3 coding DNA: TGTGCCAGCTCACCACCAGGGAGGGTAGATGGGAATGAGCAGTTCTTC. The V and J genes are TRBV18 and TRBJ2-1, with 7 bases that match TRBD2. V shed 0 bases and J 7 bases; nucleotides not matched to a gene: 9. Germline loops: CDR1 KGHSH, CDR2 LQKENI. The length of the CDR3 is 16 residues.